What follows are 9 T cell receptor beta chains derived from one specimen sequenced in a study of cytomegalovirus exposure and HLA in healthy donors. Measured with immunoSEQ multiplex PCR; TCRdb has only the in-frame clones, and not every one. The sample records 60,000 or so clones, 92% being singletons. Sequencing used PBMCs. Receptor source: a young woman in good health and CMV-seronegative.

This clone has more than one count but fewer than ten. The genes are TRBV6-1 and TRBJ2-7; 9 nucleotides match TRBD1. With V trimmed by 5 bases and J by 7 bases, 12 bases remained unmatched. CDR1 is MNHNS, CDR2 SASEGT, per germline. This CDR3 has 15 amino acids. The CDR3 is CASSPGTGNLREQYF. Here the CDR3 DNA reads TGTGCCAGCAGTCCCGGGACAGGGAATTTACGGGAGCAGTACTTC.

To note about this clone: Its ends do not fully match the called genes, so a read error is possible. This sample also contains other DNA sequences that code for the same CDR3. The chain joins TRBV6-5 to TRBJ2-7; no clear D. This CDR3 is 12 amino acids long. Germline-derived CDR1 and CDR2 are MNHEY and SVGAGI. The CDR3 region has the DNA TGTGCCAGTAGTTCTAACCTTTACGAGCAGTACTTC. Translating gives CASSSNLYEQYF.

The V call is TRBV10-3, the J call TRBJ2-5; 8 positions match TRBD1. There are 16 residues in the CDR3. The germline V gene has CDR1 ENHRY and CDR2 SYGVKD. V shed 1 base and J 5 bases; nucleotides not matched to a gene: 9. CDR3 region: CAISEFGQGMGETQYF. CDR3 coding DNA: TGTGCCATCAGTGAGTTTGGACAGGGAATGGGCGAGACCCAGTACTTC.

CDR3 loop: CASSLAAGTGGGGTEAFF. CDR3 nucleotides: TGCGCCAGCAGCTTGGCAGCGGGGACAGGTGGGGGGGGCACTGAAGCTTTCTTT. The rearrangement links TRBV5-1 to TRBJ1-1; the match to TRBD1 covers 8 bases. This CDR3 region has 18 residues. Germline CDR1 and CDR2: SGHRS and YFSETQ. V was pared by 0 bases and J by 4 bases, with 14 bases of the junction left unmatched.

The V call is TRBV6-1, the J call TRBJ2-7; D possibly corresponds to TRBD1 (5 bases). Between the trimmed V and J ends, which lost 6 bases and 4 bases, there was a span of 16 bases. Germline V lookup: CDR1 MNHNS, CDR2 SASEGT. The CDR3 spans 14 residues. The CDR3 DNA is TGTGCCAGCAGGGAAAAGGGGAAGGGGTACGAGCAGTACTTC. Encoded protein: CASREKGKGYEQYF.

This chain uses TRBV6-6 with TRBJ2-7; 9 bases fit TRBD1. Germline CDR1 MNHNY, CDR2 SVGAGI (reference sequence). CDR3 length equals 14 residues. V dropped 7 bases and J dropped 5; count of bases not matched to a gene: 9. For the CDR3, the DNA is TGTGCCAGCACCCCGGGACAGGGAAACCACGAGCAGTACTTC. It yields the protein CASTPGQGNHEQYF.

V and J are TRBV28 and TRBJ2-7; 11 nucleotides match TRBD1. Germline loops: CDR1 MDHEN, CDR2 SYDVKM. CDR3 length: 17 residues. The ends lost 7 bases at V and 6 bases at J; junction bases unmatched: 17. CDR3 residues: CASTGGGDRGFGAEQYF. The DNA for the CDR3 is TGTGCCAGCACCGGGGGCGGGGACAGGGGGTTTGGAGCCGAGCAGTACTTC.

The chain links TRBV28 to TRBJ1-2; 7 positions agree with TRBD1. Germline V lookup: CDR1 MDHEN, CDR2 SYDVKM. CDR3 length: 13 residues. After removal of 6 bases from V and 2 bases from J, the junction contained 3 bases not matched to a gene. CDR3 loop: CASSEGQNYGYTF. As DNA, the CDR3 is TGTGCCAGCAGCGAGGGACAGAACTATGGCTACACCTTC.

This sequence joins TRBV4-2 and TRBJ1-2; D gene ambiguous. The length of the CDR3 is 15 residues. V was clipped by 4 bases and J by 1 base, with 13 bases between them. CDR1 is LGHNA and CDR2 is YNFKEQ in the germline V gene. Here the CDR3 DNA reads TGTGCCAGCAGCCGAGGTACCGGGAGTAACTATGGCTACACCTTC. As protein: CASSRGTGSNYGYTF.